The entry that follows covers one T cell receptor (beta chain) sequence. This specimen belongs to a study of blood T cell repertoires in COVID-19. Study context: There were acute and convalescent COVID-19 samples, and they came from the United States, Italy and Spain. T cells, B-cell-depleted T cells, or PBMCs supplied cDNA or gDNA.

The CDR3 is made up of 16 amino acids. V shed 0 bases and J shed 3 bases, with 12 bases lying between them. Germline V gene lookup returns CDR1 ENHRY and CDR2 SYGVKD. In the source study's methods: Reference gene primers were amplified, and this amplification served to estimate nucleated cell counts. Sequenced by immunoSEQ multiplex PCR; TCRdb stores in-frame clones only, minus some. V and J calls and clone size are as listed in that table; D and trimming were resolved from the DNA. Of 150,000 to 200,000 clones in the sample, just over 85% were seen once. The source material was peripheral blood. This rearrangement joins TRBV10-3 to TRBJ1-5; D call uncertain. The receptor was isolated from a man aged 50-60 years with active or convalescent COVID-19. The CDR3 DNA sequence: TGTGCCATCAGTGAGTCGGGAGGGTCCCTCAATCAGCCCCAGCATTTT. Translated, it gives CAISESGGSLNQPQHF.